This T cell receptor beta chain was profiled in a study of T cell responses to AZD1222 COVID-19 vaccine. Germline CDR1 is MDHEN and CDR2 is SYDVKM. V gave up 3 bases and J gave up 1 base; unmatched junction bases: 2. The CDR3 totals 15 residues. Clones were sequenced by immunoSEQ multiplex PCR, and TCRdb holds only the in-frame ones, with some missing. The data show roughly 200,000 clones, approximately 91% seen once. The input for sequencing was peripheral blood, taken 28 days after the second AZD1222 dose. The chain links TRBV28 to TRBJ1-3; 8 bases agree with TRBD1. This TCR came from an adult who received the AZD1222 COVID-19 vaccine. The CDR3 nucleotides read TGTGCCAGCAGTTTTCGGGACAGGTCTGGAAACACCATATATTTT. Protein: CASSFRDRSGNTIYF. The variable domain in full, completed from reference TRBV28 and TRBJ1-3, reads DVKVTQSSRYLVKRTGEKVFLECVQDMDHENMFWYRQDPGLGLRLIYFSYDVKMKEKGDIPEGYSVSREKKERFSLILESASTNQTSMYLCASSFRDRSGNTIYFGEGSWLTVV.